Given below is one T cell receptor (beta chain) in context. Antigen unknown. Once RNA had been extracted, it was reverse transcribed into cDNA to act as the sequencing template. The repertoire was sequenced with immunoSEQ multiplex PCR; TCRdb's copy has only in-frame clones and lacks some. The sample has around 140,000 clones, roughly 50% seen once. Obtained from alopecia areata patients were lesional scalp punch biopsies along with peripheral blood. PBMCs served as the source from which CD4+ and CD8+ T cells were sorted. This sample stems from a study of CD8+ T cells in alopecia areata. General study points: Patients shared TCRs less clearly than mice did, possibly for HLA-related reasons.

Between the trimmed V and J ends, which lost 3 bases and 2 bases, there was a span of 10 bases. Germline V gene data show CDR1 as LNHDA and CDR2 as SQIVND (reference sequence). The CDR3 runs 14 residues. The V and J genes are TRBV19 and TRBJ1-2; D is possibly TRBD1 (6 bases). The sequence came from a human donor with alopecia areata. Sequenced sample: CD4+ T cells sorted from blood. The CDR3 DNA follows: TGTGCCAGTAGTATTTCCACAGGGAACTATGGCTACACCTTC. Encoded protein: CASSISTGNYGYTF.